The 2 T cell receptor beta chains presented below share a single source sample, sequenced in a study of cytomegalovirus exposure and HLA in healthy donors (dated by TCRdb to about 2017). The library came from the immunoSEQ multiplex PCR assay. A mixture of 60 forward primers for TCR Vbeta segments and 13 reverse primers for TCR Jbeta segments was used in the multiplex PCR. Not all clones reach the TCRdb copy of this immuneACCESS table, which keeps in-frame sequences only. Checked studies attribute under half of the gap to unresolved V genes and leave the rest unexplained. This sample comprises approximately 120,000 clones, roughly 83% of them detected only once. Of the sample, approximately 20% falls within the top ten clones. Sequencing input: PBMCs. Receptors were obtained from a man younger than 30 in good health and CMV-seropositive.

This clone was seen a single time. An end of the junction does not agree with germline; a read error may underlie this. This chain joins TRBV30 and TRBJ2-1; D remains ambiguous. The CDR3 is 11 amino acids. Germline values: CDR1 GTSNPN, CDR2 SVGIG (reference sequence). The chain's CDR3 is CAWVVSREPFF. DNA for the CDR3: TGTGCCTGGGTGGTGAGCCGTGAGCCGTTCTTC.

This clone was observed a single time. The chain combines TRBV18 with TRBJ1-2; TRBD1 aligns across 9 bases. Per germline, CDR1 KGHSH and CDR2 LQKENI. The CDR3 covers 14 residues. The V and J ends lost 5 bases and 2 bases, in that order; junction bases with no gene match: 3. CDR3 DNA sequence: TGTGCCAGCTCAGAGGGACAGGGAAACTATGGCTACACCTTC. Translated: CASSEGQGNYGYTF.